This TCR beta chain was identified during a study of blood T cell repertoires in COVID-19. Data came from immunoSEQ multiplex PCR; TCRdb stores just in-frame clones and leaves some out. Among about 290,000 clones listed, 80% to 90% were seen once. Trimming took off 2 bases at V and 7 bases at J, with 18 bases between the two ends. Looked up from germline, CDR1 is MDHEN and CDR2 is SYDVKM. CDR3 length equals 15 residues. This TCR derives from a man aged 35-49 years with acute or convalescent COVID-19. The V and J genes are TRBV28 and TRBJ2-7; D unresolved. Sequenced material: peripheral blood. CDR3 protein: CASSLRHEVLEEQYF. CDR3 DNA sequence: TGTGCCAGCAGTTTAAGGCACGAGGTCCTCGAGGAGCAGTACTTC.